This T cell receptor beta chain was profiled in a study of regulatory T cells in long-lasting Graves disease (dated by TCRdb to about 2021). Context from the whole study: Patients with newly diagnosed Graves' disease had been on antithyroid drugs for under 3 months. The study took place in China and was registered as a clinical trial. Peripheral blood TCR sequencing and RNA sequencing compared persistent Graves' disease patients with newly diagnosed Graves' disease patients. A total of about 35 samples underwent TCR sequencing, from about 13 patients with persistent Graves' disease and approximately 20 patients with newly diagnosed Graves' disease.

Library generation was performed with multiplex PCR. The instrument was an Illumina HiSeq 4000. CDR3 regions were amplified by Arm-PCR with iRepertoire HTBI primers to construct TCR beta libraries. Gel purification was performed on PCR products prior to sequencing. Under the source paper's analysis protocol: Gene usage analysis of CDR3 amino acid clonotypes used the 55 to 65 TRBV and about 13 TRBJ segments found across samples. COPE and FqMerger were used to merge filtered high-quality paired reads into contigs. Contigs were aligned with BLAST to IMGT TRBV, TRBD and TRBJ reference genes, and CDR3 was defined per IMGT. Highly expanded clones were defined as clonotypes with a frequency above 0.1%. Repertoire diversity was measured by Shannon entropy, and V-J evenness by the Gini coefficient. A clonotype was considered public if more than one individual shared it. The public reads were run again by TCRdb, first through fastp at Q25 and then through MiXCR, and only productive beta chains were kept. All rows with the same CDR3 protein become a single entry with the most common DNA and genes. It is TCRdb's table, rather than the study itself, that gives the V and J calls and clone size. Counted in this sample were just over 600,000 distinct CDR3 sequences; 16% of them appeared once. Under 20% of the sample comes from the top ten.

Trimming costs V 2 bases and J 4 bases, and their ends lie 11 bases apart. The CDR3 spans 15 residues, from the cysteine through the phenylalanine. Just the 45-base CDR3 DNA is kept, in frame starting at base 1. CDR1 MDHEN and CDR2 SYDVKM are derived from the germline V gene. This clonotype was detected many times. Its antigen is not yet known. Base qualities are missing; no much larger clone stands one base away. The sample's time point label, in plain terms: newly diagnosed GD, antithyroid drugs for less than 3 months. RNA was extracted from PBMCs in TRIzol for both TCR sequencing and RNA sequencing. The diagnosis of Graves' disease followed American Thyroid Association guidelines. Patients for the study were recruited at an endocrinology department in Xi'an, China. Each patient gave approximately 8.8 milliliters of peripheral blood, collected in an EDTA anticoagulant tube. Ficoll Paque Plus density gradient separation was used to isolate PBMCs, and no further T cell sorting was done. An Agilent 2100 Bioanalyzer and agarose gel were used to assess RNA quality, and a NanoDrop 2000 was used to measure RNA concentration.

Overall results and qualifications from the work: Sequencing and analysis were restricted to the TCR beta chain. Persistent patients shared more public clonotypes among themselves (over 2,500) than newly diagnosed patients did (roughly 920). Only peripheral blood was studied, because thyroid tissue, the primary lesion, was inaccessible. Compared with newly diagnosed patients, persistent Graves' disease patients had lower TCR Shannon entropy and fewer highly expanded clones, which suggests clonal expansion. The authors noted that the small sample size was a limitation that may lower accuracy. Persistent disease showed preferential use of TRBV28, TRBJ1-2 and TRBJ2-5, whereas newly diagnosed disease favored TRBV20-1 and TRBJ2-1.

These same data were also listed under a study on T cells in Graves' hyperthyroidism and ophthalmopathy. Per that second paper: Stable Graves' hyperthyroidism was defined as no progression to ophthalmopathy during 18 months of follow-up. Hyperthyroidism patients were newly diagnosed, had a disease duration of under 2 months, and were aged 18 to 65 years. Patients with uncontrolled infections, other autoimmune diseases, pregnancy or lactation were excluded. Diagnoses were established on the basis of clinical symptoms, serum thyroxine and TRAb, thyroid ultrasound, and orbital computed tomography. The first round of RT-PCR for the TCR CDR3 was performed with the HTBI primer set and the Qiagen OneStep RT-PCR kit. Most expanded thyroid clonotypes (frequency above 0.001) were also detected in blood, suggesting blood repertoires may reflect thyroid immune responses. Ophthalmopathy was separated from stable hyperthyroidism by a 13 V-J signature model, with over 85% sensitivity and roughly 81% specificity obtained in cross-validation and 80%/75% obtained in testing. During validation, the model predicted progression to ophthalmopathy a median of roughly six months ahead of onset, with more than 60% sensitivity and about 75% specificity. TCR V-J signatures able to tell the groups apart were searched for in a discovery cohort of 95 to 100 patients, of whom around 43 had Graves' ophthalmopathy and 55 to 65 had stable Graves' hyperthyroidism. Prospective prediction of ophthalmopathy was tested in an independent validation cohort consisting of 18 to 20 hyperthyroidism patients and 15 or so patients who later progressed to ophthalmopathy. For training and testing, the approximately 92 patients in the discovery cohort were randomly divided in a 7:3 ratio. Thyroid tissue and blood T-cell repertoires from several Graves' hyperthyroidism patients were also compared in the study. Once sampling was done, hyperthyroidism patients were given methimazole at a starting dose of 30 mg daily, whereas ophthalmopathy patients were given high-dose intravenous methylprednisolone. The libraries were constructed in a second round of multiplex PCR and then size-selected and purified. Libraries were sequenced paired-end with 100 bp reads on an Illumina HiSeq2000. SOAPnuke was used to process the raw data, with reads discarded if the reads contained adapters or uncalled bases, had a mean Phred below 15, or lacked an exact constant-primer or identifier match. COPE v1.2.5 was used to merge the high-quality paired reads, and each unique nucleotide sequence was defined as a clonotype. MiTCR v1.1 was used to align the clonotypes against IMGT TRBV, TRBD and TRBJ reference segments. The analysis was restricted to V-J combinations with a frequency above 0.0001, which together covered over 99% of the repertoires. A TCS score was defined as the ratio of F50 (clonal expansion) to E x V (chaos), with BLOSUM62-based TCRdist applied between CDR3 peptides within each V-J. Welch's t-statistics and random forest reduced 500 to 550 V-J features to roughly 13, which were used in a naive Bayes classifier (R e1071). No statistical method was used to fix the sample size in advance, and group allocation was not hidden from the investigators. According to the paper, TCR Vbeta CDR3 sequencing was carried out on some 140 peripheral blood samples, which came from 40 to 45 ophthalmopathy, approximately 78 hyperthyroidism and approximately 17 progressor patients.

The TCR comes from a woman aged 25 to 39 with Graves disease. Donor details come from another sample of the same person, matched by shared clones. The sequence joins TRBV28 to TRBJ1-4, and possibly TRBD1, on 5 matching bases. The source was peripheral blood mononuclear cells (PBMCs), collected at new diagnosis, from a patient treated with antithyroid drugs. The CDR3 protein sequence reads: CASSLSGGYNEKLFF. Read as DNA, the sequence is TGTGCCAGCAGTTTAAGCGGGGGATATAATGAAAAACTGTTTTTT. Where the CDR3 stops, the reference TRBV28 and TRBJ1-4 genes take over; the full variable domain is DVKVTQSSRYLVKRTGEKVFLECVQDMDHENMFWYRQDPGLGLRLIYFSYDVKMKEKGDIPEGYSVSREKKERFSLILESASTNQTSMYLCASSLSGGYNEKLFFGSGTQLSVL.